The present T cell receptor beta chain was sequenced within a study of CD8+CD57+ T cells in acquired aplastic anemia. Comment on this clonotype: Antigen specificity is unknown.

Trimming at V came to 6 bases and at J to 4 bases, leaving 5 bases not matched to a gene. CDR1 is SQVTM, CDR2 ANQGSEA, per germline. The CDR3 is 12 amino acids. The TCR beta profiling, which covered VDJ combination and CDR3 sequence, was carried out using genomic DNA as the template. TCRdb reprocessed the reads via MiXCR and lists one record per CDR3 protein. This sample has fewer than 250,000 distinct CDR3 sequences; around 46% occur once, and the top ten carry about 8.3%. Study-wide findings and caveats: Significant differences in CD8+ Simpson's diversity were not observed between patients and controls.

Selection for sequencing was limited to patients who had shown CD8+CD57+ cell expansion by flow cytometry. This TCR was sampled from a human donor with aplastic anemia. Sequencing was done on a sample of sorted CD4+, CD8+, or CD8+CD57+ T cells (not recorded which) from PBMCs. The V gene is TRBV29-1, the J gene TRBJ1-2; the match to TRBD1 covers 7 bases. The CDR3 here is CSVGTVIYGYTF. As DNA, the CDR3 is TGCAGCGTCGGGACAGTAATCTATGGCTACACCTTC.